The 18 T cell receptor beta chains listed next were all sequenced from one sample in a study of CD8+ T cells in alopecia areata. Sequencing used cDNA as its template, made by extracting RNA and reverse transcribing it. Assay used: immunoSEQ multiplex PCR; TCRdb lists only in-frame clones, some missing. The profile covers about 190,000 clones, with 45% to 65% appearing a single time and roughly 0.71% taken by the ten largest. Treatment meaning: oral pan-JAK inhibitor, 5-10 mg twice daily. The starting material was CD4+ T cells sorted from blood, obtained at week 4, from a patient treated with tofacitinib. The receptors come from a human donor with alopecia areata.

J is TRBJ1-5 and V is TRBV6-1; no firm D call. CDR1 is MNHNS and CDR2 is SASEGT in the germline V gene. With 2 bases removed from V and 2 bases from J, the gap between germline ends came to 16 bases. The CDR3 extends over 17 amino acids. This chain's CDR3 is CASSEPGSSMGNQPQHF. In DNA, the CDR3 is TGTGCCAGCAGTGAACCCGGCTCGTCAATGGGCAATCAGCCCCAGCATTTT.

Turning to this clone: This sample also contains other DNA sequences that code for the same CDR3. The rearrangement uses TRBV11-2 and TRBJ2-5; D gene unclear. This CDR3 region has 11 residues. V was cut by 1 base and J by 5 bases, with 2 bases left in between. Germline V CDR1 and CDR2: SGHAT, FQNNGV. The CDR3 sequence: CASSLGETQYF. The CDR3 bases are TGTGCCAGCAGCTTAGGGGAGACCCAGTACTTC.

This chain uses TRBV29-1 with TRBJ2-3; 13 nucleotides align to TRBD2. Germline V gives CDR1 SQVTM, CDR2 ANQGSEA. With 4 bases clipped from V and 0 bases from J, the junction kept 7 bases outside the gene matches. CDR3 size: 17 residues. This chain's CDR3 is CSVAPGLAGTSTDTQYF. The CDR3 DNA reads as TGCAGCGTTGCGCCGGGACTAGCGGGAACAAGCACAGATACGCAGTATTTT.

The chain employs TRBV5-6 and TRBJ2-7, with D unclear. The CDR3 has 12 residues. CDR1 is SGHDT, CDR2 YYEEEE, per germline. The V gene lost 4 bases and the J gene lost 8 bases, with 13 bases spanning the gap. CDR3 in DNA: TGTGCCAGCAGCGCGGACGAGACGAAGCAGTACTTC. Translated: CASSADETKQYF.

V usage is TRBV9 and J usage is TRBJ2-2; D is possibly TRBD1 (6 bases). This CDR3 contains 16 residues. Trimming left V 0 bases short and J 5 bases short, with 14 bases between. Germline V lookup: CDR1 SGDLS, CDR2 YYNGEE. CDR3 DNA sequence: TGTGCCAGCAGCGTAGAGGTCAGGGGAAGAACCGGGGAGCTGTTTTTT. Translation gives CASSVEVRGRTGELFF.

In the case of this clone: At one of its ends the junction is not consistent with the germline gene, which may arise from a read error. The rearrangement links TRBV4-3 to TRBJ2-2; D possibly corresponds to TRBD2 (6 bases). The CDR3 is 13 residues long. Germline CDR1 reads LGHNA; CDR2 reads YSLEER. CDR3 in DNA: TGCGCCAGCAGCCTACCCAGCGGCGGGGAGCTGCTTTTT. This sequence encodes CASSLPSGGELLF.

This clone showed up just a few times. V gene TRBV2 combines with J gene TRBJ2-7; TRBD2 is a possible D gene (6 bases). The CDR3 is 14 amino acids. V was cut by 6 bases and J by 1 base, with 13 bases left in between. The germline V gene encodes CDR1 SNHLY and CDR2 FYNNEI. The CDR3 reads CASSKWRESYEQYF. In DNA form, the CDR3 reads TGTGCCAGCAGCAAATGGAGGGAATCCTACGAGCAGTACTTC.

The rearrangement links TRBV28 to TRBJ1-2, with D possibly being TRBD1 (5 bases). Germline V gives CDR1 MDHEN, CDR2 SYDVKM. Trimming took off 9 bases at V and 6 bases at J, with 14 bases between the two ends. This CDR3 is 12 amino acids long. The DNA for the CDR3 is TGTGCCAGTTATCAGAGGGGTGATGGCTACACCTTC. As protein: CASYQRGDGYTF.

J is TRBJ2-5 and V is TRBV21-1. TRBV21-1 is described as a pseudogene. The CDR3 is made up of 8 amino acids. The CDR3: CASKAQYF. CDR3 nucleotide sequence: TGTGCCAGCAAGGCCCAGTACTTC.

This clone was seen a single time. J is TRBJ2-7 and V is TRBV23-1, with 7 bases aligning to TRBD1. TRBV23-1 counts as an open reading frame of uncertain function. J was trimmed by 4 bases and V by 0 bases; bases with no gene match: 18. CDR3 length: 19 amino acids. CDR3 bases: TGCGCCAGCAGTCAATCGAGCTTCTCGAGGGGGCCCTATCCTTACGAGCAGTACTTC. Amino acids: CASSQSSFSRGPYPYEQYF.

The chain uses TRBV30 and TRBJ2-3; no clear D gene. The CDR3 extends over 16 amino acids. With 2 bases removed from V and 3 bases from J, the gap between germline ends came to 18 bases. Germline V lookup: CDR1 GTSNPN, CDR2 SVGIG (reference sequence). CDR3 DNA: TGTGCCTGGAGTCCCCAACGACTGCCCGGTACAGATACGCAGTATTTT. Residues: CAWSPQRLPGTDTQYF.

The genes are TRBV18 and TRBJ2-5, with 7 nucleotides matching TRBD2. With V trimmed by 3 bases and J by 4 bases, 2 bases remained unmatched. Germline V gene sequence: CDR1 KGHSH, CDR2 LQKENI. This CDR3 region has 13 residues. CDR3 sequence (DNA): TGTGCCAGCTCACCCGGCGGGAGAGAGACCCAGTACTTC. Translated: CASSPGGRETQYF.

This clone has more than one count but fewer than ten. This chain joins TRBV9 and TRBJ1-3; 7 positions agree with TRBD1. The CDR3 is made up of 14 amino acids. Germline-derived CDR1 and CDR2 are SGDLS and YYNGEE. V shed 8 bases, J shed 0 bases, and the junction held 5 bases outside the gene matches. In nucleotides, the CDR3 is TGTGCCAGACGGACAGGCAGCTCTGGAAACACCATATATTTT. Its protein product is CARRTGSSGNTIYF.

CDR3 residues: CASTPNGWETQYF. The CDR3 nucleotides are TGTGCCAGCACCCCCAATGGGTGGGAGACCCAGTACTTC. The rearrangement joins TRBV6-5 to TRBJ2-5; D is uncertain. There are 13 residues in the CDR3. Germline-derived CDR1 and CDR2 are MNHEY and SVGAGI. V was shortened by 7 bases and J by 5 bases, with 14 bases between the two germline ends.

This chain connects TRBV9 to TRBJ2-5; weak D call: TRBD1 (7 bases). The germline CDR1 and CDR2 sequences are SGDLS and YYNGEE. The CDR3 runs to 14 residues. Trimming shortened V by 0 bases and J by 4 bases, and 10 bases separated the two germline ends. The CDR3 protein is CASSVGQGGETQYF. CDR3 coding DNA: TGTGCCAGCAGCGTAGGTCAGGGGGGAGAGACCCAGTACTTC.

The chain employs TRBV7-9 and TRBJ1-2; the match to TRBD1 covers 10 bases. Germline V lookup: CDR1 SEHNR, CDR2 FQNEAQ (reference sequence). The CDR3 length is 14 residues. V lost 8 bases and J lost 4; bases outside the gene matches: 7. The CDR3 here is CASCPGQGLYGYTF. CDR3 sequence (DNA): TGTGCCAGCTGCCCGGGACAGGGGCTCTATGGCTACACCTTC.

This clone was counted only a few times. The chain has TRBV5-1 and TRBJ1-1; no reliable D call. CDR1 SGHRS and CDR2 YFSETQ come from the germline V gene. This CDR3 is 13 amino acids long. Trimming pared 0 bases from V and 5 bases from J, leaving 8 bases between. The CDR3 region has the DNA TGCGCCAGCAGCTTGGACAGAAAGACTGAAGCTTTCTTT. Translation gives CASSLDRKTEAFF. The whole variable domain, remainder taken from reference TRBV5-1 and TRBJ1-1, is KAGVTQTPRYLIKTRGQQVTLSCSPISGHRSVSWYQQTPGQGLQFLFEYFSETQRNKGNFPGRFSGRQFSNSRSEMNVSTLELGDSALYLCASSLDRKTEAFFGQGTRLTVV.

A few counts support this clone. This chain uses TRBV9 with TRBJ2-6; D unresolved. There are 14 residues in the CDR3. V lost 9 bases and J lost 4, with 14 bases in between. The germline CDR1 and CDR2 sequences are SGDLS and YYNGEE. CDR3 DNA sequence: TGTGCCACCTCCCAGCCCCTGGGGGCCAACGTCCTGACTTTC. Amino acids: CATSQPLGANVLTF. Full variable domain (outside the CDR3, taken from reference TRBV9 and TRBJ2-6): DSGVTQTPKHLITATGQRVTLRCSPRSGDLSVYWYQQSLDQGLQFLIQYYNGEERAKGNILERFSAQQFPDLHSELNLSSLELGDSALYFCATSQPLGANVLTFGAGSRLTVL.